This note documents a single T cell receptor (beta chain) sequence. Its antigen is still unknown. The record originates from a study of cytomegalovirus exposure and HLA in healthy donors. Whole-study results and caveats: One variant, a missense change in DCLRE1C, was linked in a later analysis to TCR beta V- and J-gene trimming. The classifier was said to identify cytomegalovirus status with high specificity and sensitivity. The authors reported that TCR beta sequences could predict HLA-A and HLA-B alleles. These predictions were accurate for most subjects in the first cohort.

The V gene end was trimmed by 0 bases and the J gene end by 1 base; junction bases not matched to a gene: 12. The CDR3 covers 18 residues. Germline V CDR1 and CDR2: MGHRA, YSYEKL. PCR employed 60 Vbeta and 13 Jbeta primers. Libraries were prepared by immunoSEQ multiplex PCR; TCRdb keeps only in-frame clonotypes and omits some of them. The sample carries roughly 100,000 clones, approximately 80% recorded once. The sequencing sample was made of PBMCs. The clonotype originates from a female donor in good health and CMV-seropositive. The chain uses TRBV4-1 and TRBJ2-7; TRBD1 matches 7 bases. The DNA of the CDR3 is TGCGCCAGCAGCCAAGATAAGGCTCTGACAGGGTGGTCCTACGAGCAGTACTTC. This sequence encodes CASSQDKALTGWSYEQYF.